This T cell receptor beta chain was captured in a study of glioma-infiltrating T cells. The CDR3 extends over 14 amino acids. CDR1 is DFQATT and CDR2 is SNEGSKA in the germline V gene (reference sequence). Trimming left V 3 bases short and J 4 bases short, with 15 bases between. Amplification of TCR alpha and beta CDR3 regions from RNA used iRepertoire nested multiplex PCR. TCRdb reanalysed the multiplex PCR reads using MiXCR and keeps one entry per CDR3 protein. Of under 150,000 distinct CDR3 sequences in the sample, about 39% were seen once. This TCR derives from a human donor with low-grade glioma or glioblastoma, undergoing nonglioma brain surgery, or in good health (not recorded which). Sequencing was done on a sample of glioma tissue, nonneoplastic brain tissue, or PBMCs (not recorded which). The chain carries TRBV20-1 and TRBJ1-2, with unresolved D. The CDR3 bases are TGCAGTGCTAGGGGGTCCCAAACTACCTATGGCTACACCTTC. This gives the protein CSARGSQTTYGYTF.